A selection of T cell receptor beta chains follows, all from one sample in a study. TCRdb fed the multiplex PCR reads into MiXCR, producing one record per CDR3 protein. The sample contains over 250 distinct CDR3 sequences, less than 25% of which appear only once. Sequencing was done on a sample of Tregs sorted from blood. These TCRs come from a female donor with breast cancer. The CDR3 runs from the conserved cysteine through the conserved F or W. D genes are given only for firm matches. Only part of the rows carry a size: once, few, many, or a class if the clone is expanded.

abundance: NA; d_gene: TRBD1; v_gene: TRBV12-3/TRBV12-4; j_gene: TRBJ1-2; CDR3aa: CASSSWGQRDGYTF; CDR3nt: TGTGCCAGCAGTTCGTGGGGACAGAGGGATGGCTACACCTTC
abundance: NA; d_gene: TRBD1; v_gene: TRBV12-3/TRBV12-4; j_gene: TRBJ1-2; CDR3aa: CASSGQGQAWRYTF; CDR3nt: TGTGCCAGCAGTGGACAGGGACAGGCCTGGCGCTACACCTTC
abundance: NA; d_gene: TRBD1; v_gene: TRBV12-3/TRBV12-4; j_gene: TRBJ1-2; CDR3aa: CASTITLGTGGYTF; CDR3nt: TGTGCCAGCACCATTACCCTCGGGACAGGTGGCTACACCTTC
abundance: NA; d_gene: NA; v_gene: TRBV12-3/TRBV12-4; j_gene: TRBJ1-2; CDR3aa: CASSSTASYGYTF; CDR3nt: TGTGCCAGCAGTTCGACAGCTAGCTATGGCTACACCTTC
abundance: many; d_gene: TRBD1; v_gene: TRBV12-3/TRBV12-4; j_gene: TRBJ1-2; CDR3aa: CASSRTGSSYGYTF; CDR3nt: TGTGCCAGCAGCCGGACAGGGAGCTCCTATGGCTACACCTTC
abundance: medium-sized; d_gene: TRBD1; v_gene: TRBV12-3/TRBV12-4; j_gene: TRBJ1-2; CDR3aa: CASSLGTGAHGYTF; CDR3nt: TGTGCCAGCAGTCTCGGGACAGGGGCACATGGCTACACCTTC
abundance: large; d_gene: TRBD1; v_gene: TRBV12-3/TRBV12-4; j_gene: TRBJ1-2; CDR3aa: CASSRTGKGRYTF; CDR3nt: TGTGCCAGCAGCCGGACAGGGAAGGGTCGCTACACCTTC
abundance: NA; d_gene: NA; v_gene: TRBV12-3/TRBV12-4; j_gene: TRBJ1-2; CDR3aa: CASTGTSGYGYTF; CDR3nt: TGTGCCAGCACCGGGACCTCGGGCTATGGCTACACCTTC
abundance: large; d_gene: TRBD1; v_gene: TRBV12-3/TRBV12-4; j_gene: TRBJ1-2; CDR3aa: CASNRTGANYGYTF; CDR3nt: TGTGCCAGCAATCGGACAGGAGCTAACTATGGCTACACCTTC
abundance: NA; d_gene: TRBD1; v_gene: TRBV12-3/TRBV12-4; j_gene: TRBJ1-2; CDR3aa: CASTLMGQGVGGYTF; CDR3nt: TGTGCCAGCACCCTAATGGGACAGGGCGTTGGTGGCTACACCTTC
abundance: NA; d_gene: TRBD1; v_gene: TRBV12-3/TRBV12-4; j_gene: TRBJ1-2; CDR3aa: CASSTYRGPYGYTF; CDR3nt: TGTGCCAGCAGTACCTACAGGGGCCCCTATGGCTACACCTTC
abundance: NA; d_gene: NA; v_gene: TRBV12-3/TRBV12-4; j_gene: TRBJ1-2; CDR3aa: CASSSDGEGYTF; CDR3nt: TGTGCCAGCAGCTCGGACGGCGAAGGCTACACCTTC
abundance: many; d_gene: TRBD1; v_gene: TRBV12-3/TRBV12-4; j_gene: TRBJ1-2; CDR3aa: CASSRGQGIYGYTF; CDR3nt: TGTGCCAGCAGTCGGGGACAGGGAATTTATGGCTACACCTTC
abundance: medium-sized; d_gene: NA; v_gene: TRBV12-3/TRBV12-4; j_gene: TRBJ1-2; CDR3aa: CASSFGSWGGYTF; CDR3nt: TGTGCCAGCAGTTTCGGGAGTTGGGGTGGCTACACCTTC
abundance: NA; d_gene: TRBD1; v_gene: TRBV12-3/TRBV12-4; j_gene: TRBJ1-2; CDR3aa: CASSGTAFTYGYTF; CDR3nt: TGTGCCAGCAGTGGGACAGCTTTCACCTATGGCTACACCTTC
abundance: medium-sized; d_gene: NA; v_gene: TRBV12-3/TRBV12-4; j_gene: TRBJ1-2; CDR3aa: CASSAQGPLEGYTF; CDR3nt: TGTGCCAGCAGCGCACAGGGCCCACTCGAAGGCTACACCTTC
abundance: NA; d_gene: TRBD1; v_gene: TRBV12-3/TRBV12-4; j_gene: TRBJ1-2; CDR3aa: CASIQGQGSGTF; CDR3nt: TGTGCCAGCATCCAGGGACAGGGTTCTGGCACCTTC
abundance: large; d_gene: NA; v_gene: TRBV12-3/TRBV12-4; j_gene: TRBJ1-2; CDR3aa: CASSLRFIGYTF; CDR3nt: TGTGCCAGCAGTTTAAGGTTTATTGGCTACACCTTC
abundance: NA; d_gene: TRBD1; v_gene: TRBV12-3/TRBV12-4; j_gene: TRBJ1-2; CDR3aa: CASSLGSGTAFTYGYTF; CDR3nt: TGTGCCAGCAGTTTAGGGAGCGGGACAGCTTTCACCTATGGCTACACCTTC
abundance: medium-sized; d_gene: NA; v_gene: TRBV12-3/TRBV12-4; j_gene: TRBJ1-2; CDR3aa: CASSTRGGAYGYTF; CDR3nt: TGTGCCAGCAGTACCAGGGGAGGGGCCTATGGCTACACCTTC
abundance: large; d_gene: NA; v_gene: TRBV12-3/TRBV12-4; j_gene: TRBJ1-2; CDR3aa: CASTPPGELNGYTF; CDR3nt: TGTGCCAGCACCCCGCCCGGGGAGTTGAATGGCTACACCTTC
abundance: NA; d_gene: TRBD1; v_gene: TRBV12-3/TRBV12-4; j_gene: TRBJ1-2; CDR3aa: CASSGTGKGRYTF; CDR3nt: TGTGCCAGCAGTGGGACAGGGAAGGGTCGCTACACCTTC
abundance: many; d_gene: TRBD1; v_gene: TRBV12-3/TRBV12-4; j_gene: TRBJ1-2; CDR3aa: CASSLGTGAYGYTF; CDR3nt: TGTGCCAGCAGTCTCGGGACAGGGGCCTATGGCTACACCTTC
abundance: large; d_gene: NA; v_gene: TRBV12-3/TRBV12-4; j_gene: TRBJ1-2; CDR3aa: CASSLRWLNYGYTF; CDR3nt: TGTGCCAGCAGTTTACGGTGGTTAAACTATGGCTACACCTTC
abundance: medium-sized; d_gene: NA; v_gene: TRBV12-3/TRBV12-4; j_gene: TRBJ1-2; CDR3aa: CASSLDGVGGRSSAGYTF; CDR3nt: TGTGCCAGCAGTTTAGATGGAGTGGGAGGACGCTCGTCCGCTGGCTACACCTTC
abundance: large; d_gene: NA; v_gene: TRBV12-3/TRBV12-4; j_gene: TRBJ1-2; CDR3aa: CASSLSYGYTF; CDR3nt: TGTGCCAGCAGTTTGAGTTATGGCTACACCTTC
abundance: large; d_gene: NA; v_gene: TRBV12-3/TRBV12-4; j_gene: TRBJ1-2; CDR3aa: CASRSSGRGRVANYGYTF; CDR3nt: TGTGCCAGCAGATCCTCAGGGAGGGGCCGCGTTGCTAACTATGGCTACACCTTC
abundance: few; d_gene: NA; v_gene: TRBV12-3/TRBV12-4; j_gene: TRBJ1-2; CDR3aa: CASSWNPNYGYTF; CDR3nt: TGTGCCAGCAGCTGGAACCCTAACTATGGCTACACCTTC
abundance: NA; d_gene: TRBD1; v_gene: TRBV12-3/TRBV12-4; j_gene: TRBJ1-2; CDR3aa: CASSLGTGQEESYGYTF; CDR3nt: TGTGCCAGCAGTCTCGGGACAGGGCAGGAGGAGAGCTATGGCTACACCTTC
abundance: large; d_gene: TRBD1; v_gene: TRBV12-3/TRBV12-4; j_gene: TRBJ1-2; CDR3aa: CASSDSPGQGGYGYTF; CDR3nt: TGTGCCAGCAGTGATTCGCCGGGACAGGGAGGCTATGGCTACACCTTC
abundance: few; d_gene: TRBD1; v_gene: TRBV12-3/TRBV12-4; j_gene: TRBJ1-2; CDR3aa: CASSGTGWGYTF; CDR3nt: TGTGCCAGCAGTGGGACAGGCTGGGGCTACACCTTC
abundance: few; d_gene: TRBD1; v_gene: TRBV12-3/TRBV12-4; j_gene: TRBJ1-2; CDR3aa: CASSGDRGNGYTF; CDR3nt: TGTGCCAGCAGTGGGGACAGGGGAAATGGCTACACCTTC
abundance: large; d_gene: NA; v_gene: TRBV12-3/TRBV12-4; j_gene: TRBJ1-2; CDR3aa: CASSFGRTAYGYTF; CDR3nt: TGTGCCAGCAGTTTTGGTAGGACCGCCTATGGCTACACCTTC
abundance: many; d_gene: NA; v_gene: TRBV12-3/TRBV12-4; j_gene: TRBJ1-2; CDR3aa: CASIQGLNYGYTF; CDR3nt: TGTGCCAGCATCCAGGGACTTAACTATGGCTACACCTTC
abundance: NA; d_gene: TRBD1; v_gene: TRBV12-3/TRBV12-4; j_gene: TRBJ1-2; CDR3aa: CASSFGTAYGYTF; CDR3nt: TGTGCCAGCAGTTTCGGGACAGCATATGGCTACACCTTC
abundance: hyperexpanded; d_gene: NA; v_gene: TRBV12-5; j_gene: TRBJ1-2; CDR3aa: CASGFPGNYGYTF; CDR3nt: TGTGCTAGTGGTTTCCCAGGGAACTATGGCTACACCTTC
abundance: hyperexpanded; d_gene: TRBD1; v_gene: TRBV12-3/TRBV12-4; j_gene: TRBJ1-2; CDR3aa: CASSRTGDSYGYTF; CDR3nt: TGTGCCAGCAGCCGGACAGGGGACTCCTATGGCTACACCTTC
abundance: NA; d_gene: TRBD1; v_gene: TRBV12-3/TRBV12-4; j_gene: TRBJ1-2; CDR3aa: CASSFLATTGAHGYTF; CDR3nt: TGTGCCAGCAGTTTCCTCGCGACGACAGGGGCACATGGCTACACCTTC
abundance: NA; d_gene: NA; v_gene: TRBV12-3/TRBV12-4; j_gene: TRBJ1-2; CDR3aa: CASSFDIRGYTF; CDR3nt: TGTGCCAGCAGTTTTGACATACGGGGCTACACCTTC
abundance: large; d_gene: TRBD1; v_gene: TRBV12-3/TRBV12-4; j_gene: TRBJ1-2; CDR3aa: CASSPPGQGSGTF; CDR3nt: TGTGCCAGCAGTCCGCCGGGACAGGGTTCTGGCACCTTC
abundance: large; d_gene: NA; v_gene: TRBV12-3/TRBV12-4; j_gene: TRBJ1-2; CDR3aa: CASKTENYGYTF; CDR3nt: TGTGCCAGCAAAACGGAGAACTATGGCTACACCTTC
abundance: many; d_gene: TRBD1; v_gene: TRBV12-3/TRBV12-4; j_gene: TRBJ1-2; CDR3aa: CASSRTGYGYTF; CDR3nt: TGTGCCAGCAGCCGGACAGGATATGGCTACACCTTC
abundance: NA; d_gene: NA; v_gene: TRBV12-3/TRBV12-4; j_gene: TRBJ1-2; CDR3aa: CASSPTGRGGYTF; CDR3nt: TGTGCCAGCAGCCCCACAGGCCGTGGCGGCTACACCTTC
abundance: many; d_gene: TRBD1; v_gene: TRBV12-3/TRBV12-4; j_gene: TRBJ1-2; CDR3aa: CASSLGTGDGYTF; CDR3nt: TGTGCCAGCAGTCTCGGGACAGGGGATGGCTACACCTTC
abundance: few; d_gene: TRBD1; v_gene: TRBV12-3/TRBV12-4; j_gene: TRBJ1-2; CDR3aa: CASTLMGQGIYGYTF; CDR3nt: TGTGCCAGCACCCTAATGGGACAGGGAATTTATGGCTACACCTTC
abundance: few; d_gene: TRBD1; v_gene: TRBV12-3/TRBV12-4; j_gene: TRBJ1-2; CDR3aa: CASSSTGPGYGYTF; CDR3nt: TGTGCCAGCAGTTCGACAGGGCCGGGCTATGGCTACACCTTC
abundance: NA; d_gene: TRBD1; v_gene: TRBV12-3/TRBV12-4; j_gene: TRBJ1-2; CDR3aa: CASSLGTGANYGYTF; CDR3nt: TGTGCCAGCAGTCTCGGGACAGGAGCTAACTATGGCTACACCTTC
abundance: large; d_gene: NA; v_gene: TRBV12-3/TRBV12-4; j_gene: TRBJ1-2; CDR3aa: CASSPSNRFPYYGYTF; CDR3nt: TGTGCCAGCAGTCCAAGCAACCGTTTCCCTTACTATGGCTACACCTTC